The rows below give T cell receptor beta chains drawn from one sample of a study of molecular identifiers for immune sequencing clone quantification. TCRdb ran MiXCR on the PCR reads and lists one entry per CDR3 protein. The profile shows more than 450,000 distinct CDR3 sequences, about a fifth of them singletons. Sequences were obtained from naive CD8+ T cells from blood, with Jurkat cell RNA spiked in. The receptors were gathered from a human donor in good health. Some libraries in this study had Jurkat cell RNA spiked in. CDR3s include the opening cysteine and the closing phenylalanine or tryptophan. The order of the fields is V gene, CDR3 length, CDR3 protein.

TRBV20-1,14,CSARSIKSGNTIYF
TRBV6-1,12,CASSDLAETQYF
TRBV7-9,13,CASNGGFNAEAFF
TRBV6-2/TRBV6-3,15,CASTMGTYPYNEQFF
TRBV28,15,CASSFPAGLSYEQYF
TRBV20-1,15,CSARDELAGGYEQYF
TRBV6-5,15,CASNLAGESTDTQYF
TRBV6-1,13,CASSVTLSYEQYF
TRBV20-1,11,CSARDMNEQFF
TRBV9,14,CASSKGGGTGELFF
TRBV19,16,CASSVQGAPAGNEQFF
TRBV28,14,CASTPGTGAETQYF